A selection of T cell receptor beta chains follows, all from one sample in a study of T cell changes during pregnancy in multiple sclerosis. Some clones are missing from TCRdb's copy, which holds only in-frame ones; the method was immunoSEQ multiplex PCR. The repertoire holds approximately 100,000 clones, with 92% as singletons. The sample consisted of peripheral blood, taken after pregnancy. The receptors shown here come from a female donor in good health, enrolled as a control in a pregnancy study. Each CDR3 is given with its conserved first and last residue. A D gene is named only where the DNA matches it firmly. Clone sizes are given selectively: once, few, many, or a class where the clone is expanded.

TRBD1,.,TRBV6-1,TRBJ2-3,CASSEVSGTVGTDTQYF,TGTGCCAGCAGTGAAGTTAGTGGGACAGTAGGCACAGATACGCAGTATTTT
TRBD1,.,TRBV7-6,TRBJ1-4,CASTDRVGEKLFF,TGTGCCAGCACCGACAGGGTGGGGGAAAAACTGTTTTTT
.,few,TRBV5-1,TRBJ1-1,CASSLGQGRMNTEAFF,TGCGCCAGCAGCTTGGGTCAGGGGAGAATGAACACTGAAGCTTTCTTT
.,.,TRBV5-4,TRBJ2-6,CASGWDTSGANVLTF,TGTGCCAGCGGATGGGACACCTCTGGGGCCAACGTCCTGACTTTC
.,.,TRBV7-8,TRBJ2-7,CASTGRIYEQYF,TGTGCCAGCACAGGCAGAATCTACGAGCAGTACTTC
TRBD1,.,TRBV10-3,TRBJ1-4,CAISQGAGEKLFF,TGTGCCATCAGTCAGGGGGCGGGGGAAAAACTGTTTTTT
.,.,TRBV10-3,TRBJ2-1,CAISGRDNEQFF,TGTGCCATCAGTGGCAGGGACAATGAGCAGTTCTTC
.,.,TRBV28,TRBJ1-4,CASSRTTGANEKLFF,TGTGCCAGCAGTCGGACGACAGGCGCTAATGAAAAACTGTTTTTT
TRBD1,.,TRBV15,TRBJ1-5,CATSRDWGRQGTQPQHF,TGTGCCACCAGCAGAGATTGGGGTAGACAGGGCACTCAGCCCCAGCATTTT
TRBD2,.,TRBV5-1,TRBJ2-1,CASSPRGAGGYSSYNEQFF,TGCGCCAGCAGCCCTCGGGGGGCGGGGGGTTATTCCTCCTACAATGAGCAGTTCTTC
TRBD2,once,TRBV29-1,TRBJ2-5,CSHPVRGAEETQYF,TGCAGCCACCCCGTGCGGGGGGCGGAAGAGACCCAGTACTTC
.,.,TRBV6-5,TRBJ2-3,CASSYYSGSTDTQYF,TGTGCCAGCAGTTACTATAGCGGAAGCACAGATACGCAGTATTTT
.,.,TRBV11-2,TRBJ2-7,CASSLFQRVGSSYEQYF,TGTGCCAGCAGCTTGTTCCAGAGGGTGGGAAGCTCCTACGAGCAGTACTTC
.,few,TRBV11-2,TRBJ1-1,CASSWGLANTEAFF,TGTGCCAGCAGCTGGGGACTGGCGAACACTGAAGCTTTCTTT
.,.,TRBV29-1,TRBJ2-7,CSVAGTLFSEQYF,TGCAGCGTTGCCGGGACACTTTTCTCCGAGCAGTACTTC
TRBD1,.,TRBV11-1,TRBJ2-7,CASSLELPGQGTYEQYF,TGTGCCAGCAGCTTAGAGCTTCCGGGACAGGGAACCTACGAGCAGTACTTC
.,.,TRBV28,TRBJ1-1,CASQSPGNTEAFF,TGTGCCAGCCAATCACCAGGAAACACTGAAGCTTTCTTT
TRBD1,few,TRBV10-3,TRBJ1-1,CAISRQGDTEAFF,TGTGCCATCAGTCGACAGGGGGACACTGAAGCTTTCTTT
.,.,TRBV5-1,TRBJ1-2,CASSPGYGYTF,TGCGCCAGCAGCCCCGGCTATGGCTACACCTTC
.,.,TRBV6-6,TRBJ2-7,CATSPAQGFYEQYF,TGTGCCACCTCCCCGGCTCAGGGCTTCTACGAGCAGTACTTC
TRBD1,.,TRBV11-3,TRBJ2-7,CASSLEGTGNYEQYF,TGTGCCAGCAGCTTAGAGGGGACAGGGAACTACGAGCAGTACTTC
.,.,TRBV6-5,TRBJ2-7,CASQDRGEQYF,TGTGCCAGCCAAGACCGGGGCGAGCAGTACTTC